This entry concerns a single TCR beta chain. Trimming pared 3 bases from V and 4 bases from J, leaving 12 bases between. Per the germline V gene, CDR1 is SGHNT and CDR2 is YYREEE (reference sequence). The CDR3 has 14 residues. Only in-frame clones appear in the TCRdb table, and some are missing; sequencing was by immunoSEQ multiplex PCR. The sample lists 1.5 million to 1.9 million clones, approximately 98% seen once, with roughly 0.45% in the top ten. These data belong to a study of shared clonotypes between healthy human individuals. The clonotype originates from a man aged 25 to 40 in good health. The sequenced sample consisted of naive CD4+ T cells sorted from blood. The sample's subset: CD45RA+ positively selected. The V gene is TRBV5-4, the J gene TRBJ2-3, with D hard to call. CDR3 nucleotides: TGTGCCAGCAGCTCCACCCAGCCGGCAGATACGCAGTATTTT. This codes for CASSSTQPADTQYF.